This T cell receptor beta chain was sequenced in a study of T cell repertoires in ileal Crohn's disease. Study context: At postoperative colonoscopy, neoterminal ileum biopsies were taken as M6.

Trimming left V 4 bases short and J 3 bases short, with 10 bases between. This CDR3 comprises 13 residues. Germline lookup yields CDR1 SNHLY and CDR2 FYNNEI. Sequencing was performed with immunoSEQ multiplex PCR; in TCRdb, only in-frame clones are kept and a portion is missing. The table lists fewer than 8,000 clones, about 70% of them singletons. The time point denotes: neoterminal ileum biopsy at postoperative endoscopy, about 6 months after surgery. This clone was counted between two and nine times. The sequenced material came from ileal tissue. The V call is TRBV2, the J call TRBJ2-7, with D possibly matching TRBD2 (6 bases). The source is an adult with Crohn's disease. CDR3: CASSVAVSYEQYF. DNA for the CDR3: TGTGCCAGCAGTGTAGCGGTCAGCTACGAGCAGTACTTC. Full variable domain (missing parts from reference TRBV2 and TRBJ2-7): EPEVTQTPSHQVTQMGQEVILRCVPISNHLYFYWYRQILGQKVEFLVSFYNNEISEKSEIFDDQFSVERPDGSNFTLKIRSTKLEDSAMYFCASSVAVSYEQYFGPGTRLTVT.